Following are 13 T cell receptor beta chains from one sample sequenced in a study of graft-versus-host responses after intestinal transplantation. Intraepithelial and lamina propria lymphocytes were isolated from graft specimens. Only in-frame clones appear in the TCRdb table, and some are missing; sequencing was by immunoSEQ multiplex PCR. The sample yields about 9,600 clones, approximately 86% seen once. Sequenced material: ileum tissue, taken around 24 months after intestinal transplantation. These receptors all stem from a human patient who received an intestinal transplant, so some T cells may come from the graft donor.

The chain employs TRBV29-1 and TRBJ2-3; 7 bases match TRBD2. The CDR3 is made up of 14 amino acids. V lost 3 bases, J lost 1 base, and 4 bases stayed unmatched. The germline CDR1 and CDR2 sequences are SQVTM and ANQGSEA. In nucleotides, the CDR3 is TGCAGCGTTGAGGGGAGGGCCGGCACAGATACGCAGTATTTT. Protein product: CSVEGRAGTDTQYF.

The V call is TRBV5-1, the J call TRBJ1-4; maybe TRBD1 (6 bases). Trimming shortened V by 5 bases and J by 6 bases, and 14 bases separated the two germline ends. The CDR3 loop spans 14 amino acids. CDR1 is SGHRS and CDR2 is YFSETQ in the germline V gene. CDR3 nucleotides: TGCGCCAGCAGGCTCGGGACACCGGATGAAAAACTGTTTTTT. Amino acid sequence: CASRLGTPDEKLFF.

The CDR3 loop is CASSLVSYEQYF. CDR3 sequence (DNA): TGTGCCAGCAGCTTAGTCTCCTACGAGCAGTACTTC. This chain uses TRBV11-1 with TRBJ2-7; D is ambiguous. Germline CDR1 SGHAT, CDR2 FQDESV (reference sequence). V shed 1 base and J shed 0 bases, with 1 base lying between them. The CDR3 is made up of 12 amino acids.

The chain recombines TRBV10-3 with TRBJ2-7; 10 bases match TRBD2. The germline CDR1 and CDR2 sequences are ENHRY and SYGVKD. V dropped 8 bases and J dropped 6; count of bases not matched to a gene: 7. The CDR3 has 13 residues. The CDR3 region has the DNA TGTGCCATCGGCAGGACTAGCGGTCCCGAGCAGTACTTC. This codes for CAIGRTSGPEQYF.

The genes are TRBV6-1 and TRBJ1-5; TRBD1 is a possible D gene (5 bases). Germline values: CDR1 MNHNS, CDR2 SASEGT. The V and J ends lost 5 bases and 6 bases respectively, with 14 bases between them. CDR3 size: 14 residues. The CDR3 is CASSWGREGQPQHF. CDR3 nucleotides: TGTGCCAGCAGTTGGGGGAGGGAGGGTCAGCCCCAGCATTTT.

Written as DNA, the CDR3 is TGTGCTAGTGGTTTGTCTCACAGGGTCTCTAATCAGCCCCAGCATTTT. Protein sequence: CASGLSHRVSNQPQHF. This chain connects TRBV12-5 to TRBJ1-5; tentatively, D is TRBD1 (6 bases). V shed 2 bases and J shed 4 bases, with 15 bases lying between them. This CDR3 contains 16 residues. CDR1 is LGHNT and CDR2 is FRNRAP in the germline V gene.

The chain recombines TRBV12-5 with TRBJ1-3, with D maybe TRBD1 (6 bases). V lost 0 bases, J lost 2 bases, and 11 bases lay in between. CDR1 is LGHNT, CDR2 FRNRAP, per germline. This CDR3 has 16 residues. As DNA, the CDR3 is TGTGCTAGTGGTTTGGTACAGGGTTTGCCTGGAAACACCATATATTTT. Amino acids: CASGLVQGLPGNTIYF.

The chain combines TRBV19 with TRBJ2-2, with 8 positions matching TRBD1. The CDR3 runs 18 residues. V lost 3 bases and J lost 5; bases outside the gene matches: 14. Germline V gene sequence: CDR1 LNHDA, CDR2 SQIVND (reference sequence). The CDR3 reads CASSMWGQQGARTGELFF. The CDR3 DNA is TGTGCCAGTAGTATGTGGGGGCAGCAGGGGGCGCGGACCGGGGAGCTGTTTTTT.

The chain couples TRBV11-2 to TRBJ2-5; D is tentatively TRBD1 or TRBD2 (6 bases each). The V gene's germline CDR1 is SGHAT and CDR2 FQNNGV. V lost 1 base and J lost 5, with 20 bases in between. This CDR3 region has 17 residues. The CDR3 region is CASSLALDTGARETQYF. The CDR3 nucleotides are TGTGCCAGCAGCTTAGCTCTCGACACGGGGGCTAGGGAGACCCAGTACTTC.

This clone was detected once. This chain uses TRBV6-1 with TRBJ2-7; the match to TRBD2 covers 13 bases. CDR1 MNHNS and CDR2 SASEGT come from the germline V gene. This CDR3 is 15 amino acids long. The junction had 2 bases not matched to a gene; V was cut back by 4 bases and J by 2 bases. This CDR3 is CASSGGLAGPYEQYF. For the CDR3, the DNA is TGTGCCAGCAGTGGGGGACTAGCGGGACCCTACGAGCAGTACTTC.

The count of this clone is one. The rearrangement uses TRBV7-9 and TRBJ2-7; D remains ambiguous. Germline V gene sequence: CDR1 SEHNR, CDR2 FQNEAQ (reference sequence). The CDR3 has 11 amino acids. The V gene lost 5 bases and the J gene lost 3 bases, with 5 bases spanning the gap. DNA of the CDR3: TGTGCCAGCAGCCGAAACTACGAGCAGTACTTC. Its protein product is CASSRNYEQYF.

The rearrangement uses TRBV7-2 and TRBJ1-1, with D unresolved. The CDR3 loop spans 12 amino acids. Trimming stripped 5 bases from V and 0 bases from J, with 4 bases between. The V gene's germline CDR1 is SGHTA and CDR2 FQGNSA. The CDR3 region is CASSQLNTEAFF. The CDR3 nucleotides are TGTGCCAGCAGCCAACTGAACACTGAAGCTTTCTTT.

This clone has just a few counts. The V call is TRBV7-9, the J call TRBJ1-3; D gene ambiguous. The CDR3 spans 13 residues. In germline, CDR1 is SEHNR, CDR2 FQNEAQ (reference sequence). Trimming removed 9 bases from V and 0 bases from J, with 9 bases in between. The DNA for the CDR3 is TGTGCCAGTGGCAGTAGCTCTGGAAACACCATATATTTT. Protein: CASGSSSGNTIYF.